This TCR beta chain was sequenced for a study of blood T cell repertoires in COVID-19. Study background: Both acute and convalescent COVID-19 samples were obtained from the United States, Italy and Spain. PBMCs, B-cell-depleted T cells, or T cells were the source of the cDNA or gDNA that made up the material.

CDR3 length: 14 residues. V lost 0 bases, J lost 3 bases, and 9 bases lay in between. The germline V gene encodes CDR1 SGHRS and CDR2 YFSETQ. In the source study's methods: Nucleated cell number was recorded as an estimate derived from reference gene primer amplification. The protocol was immunoSEQ multiplex PCR, while the TCRdb copy is restricted to in-frame clones and leaves out a portion. For V, J and clone size, that table is used; D and trimming come from the DNA. This table has 200,000 to 250,000 clones, more than 70% appearing once. The clonotype comes from a woman aged 80 or older with acute or convalescent COVID-19. V and J are TRBV5-1 and TRBJ1-1, with no clear D. The sequencing sample was made of peripheral blood. CDR3 nucleotides: TGCGCCAGCAGCTTGGCCAGCGGGGACACTGAAGCTTTCTTT. Its protein is CASSLASGDTEAFF.